The rows below give T cell receptor beta chains drawn from one sample of a study of patients and donors after allogeneic stem cell transplantation. TCRdb reanalysed the RT-PCR reads using MiXCR and keeps one entry per CDR3 protein. The repertoire holds roughly 880,000 distinct CDR3 sequences, with 15% to 20% as singletons. Sequenced material: blood, either unsorted or a sorted T cell fraction (not recorded which). The receptor set was obtained from a human donor who was either an allogeneic HSCT recipient or a stem cell or donor lymphocyte infusion donor (not recorded which). It is not recorded whose cells these are; they may come from a transplant donor. The CDR3 runs from the conserved cysteine through the conserved F or W. D genes are given only for firm matches. Clone size, where shown, is once, few, many, or a class for clones that have expanded.

clone size: NA; J gene: TRBJ2-5; V gene: TRBV7-8; D gene: TRBD2; CDR3 protein: CASSFGKAGGPGETQYF; CDR3 DNA: TGTGCCAGCAGCTTTGGGAAGGCGGGAGGGCCCGGCGAGACCCAGTACTTC
clone size: NA; J gene: TRBJ2-1; V gene: TRBV20-1; D gene: TRBD2; CDR3 protein: CSARDSGVTGTSVGYNEQFF; CDR3 DNA: TGCAGTGCTAGAGATTCGGGGGTCACCGGGACTAGCGTTGGGTACAATGAGCAGTTCTTC
clone size: NA; J gene: TRBJ2-7; V gene: TRBV7-2; D gene: NA; CDR3 protein: CASSLLPGSDEQYF; CDR3 DNA: TGTGCCAGCAGCTTATTACCAGGGAGCGACGAGCAGTACTTC
clone size: few; J gene: TRBJ2-6; V gene: TRBV2; D gene: NA; CDR3 protein: CASSEVPSGANVLTF; CDR3 DNA: TGTGCCAGCAGTGAAGTTCCGTCTGGGGCCAACGTCCTGACTTTC
clone size: few; J gene: TRBJ1-2; V gene: TRBV5-6; D gene: NA; CDR3 protein: CASSLRRGSSGYTF; CDR3 DNA: TGTGCCAGCAGCTTGCGCAGGGGAAGTTCTGGCTACACCTTC
clone size: few; J gene: TRBJ2-1; V gene: TRBV7-8; D gene: NA; CDR3 protein: CASSPRGSFENNEQFF; CDR3 DNA: TGTGCCAGCAGCCCAAGAGGGTCTTTCGAAAACAATGAGCAGTTCTTC
clone size: NA; J gene: TRBJ2-3; V gene: TRBV2; D gene: TRBD1; CDR3 protein: CAGHIGTGTTDTQYF; CDR3 DNA: TGTGCCGGACACATCGGGACAGGGACCACAGATACGCAGTATTTT
clone size: NA; J gene: TRBJ2-7; V gene: TRBV4-2; D gene: TRBD1; CDR3 protein: CASSQESQGAYEQYF; CDR3 DNA: TGTGCCAGCAGCCAAGAATCCCAGGGGGCCTACGAGCAGTACTTC
clone size: NA; J gene: TRBJ2-1; V gene: TRBV19; D gene: TRBD2; CDR3 protein: CASSSTSGRDSYNEQFF; CDR3 DNA: TGTGCCAGTAGTAGCACTAGCGGGAGAGATTCCTACAATGAGCAGTTCTTC
clone size: few; J gene: TRBJ2-2; V gene: TRBV12-3/TRBV12-4; D gene: NA; CDR3 protein: CASSLAPGYSNTGELFF; CDR3 DNA: TGTGCCAGCAGTTTAGCGCCGGGATACTCGAACACCGGGGAGCTGTTTTTT
clone size: NA; J gene: TRBJ1-2; V gene: TRBV10-3; D gene: NA; CDR3 protein: CAISETPGRNYGYTF; CDR3 DNA: TGTGCCATCAGTGAAACTCCGGGACGGAACTATGGCTACACCTTC
clone size: many; J gene: TRBJ1-1; V gene: TRBV20-1; D gene: NA; CDR3 protein: CSARRNTEAFF; CDR3 DNA: TGCAGTGCTAGAAGGAACACTGAAGCTTTCTTT
clone size: few; J gene: TRBJ2-7; V gene: TRBV9; D gene: TRBD1; CDR3 protein: CASSSHTGGGYEQYF; CDR3 DNA: TGTGCCAGCAGCTCACATACAGGGGGCGGCTACGAGCAGTACTTC
clone size: NA; J gene: TRBJ1-1; V gene: TRBV19; D gene: NA; CDR3 protein: CASMAMNTEAFF; CDR3 DNA: TGTGCCAGTATGGCAATGAACACTGAAGCTTTCTTT
clone size: few; J gene: TRBJ1-3; V gene: TRBV29-1; D gene: NA; CDR3 protein: CSVGKGRRLPSGNTIYF; CDR3 DNA: TGCAGCGTTGGAAAGGGCCGGCGGCTGCCCTCTGGAAACACCATATATTTT
clone size: NA; J gene: TRBJ2-1; V gene: TRBV6-1; D gene: NA; CDR3 protein: CASCQGLSSYNEQFF; CDR3 DNA: TGTGCCAGCTGCCAAGGGCTGAGCTCCTACAATGAGCAGTTCTTC
clone size: NA; J gene: TRBJ1-5; V gene: TRBV6-6; D gene: NA; CDR3 protein: CATGTSNQPQHF; CDR3 DNA: TGTGCCACGGGTACAAGCAATCAGCCCCAGCATTTT